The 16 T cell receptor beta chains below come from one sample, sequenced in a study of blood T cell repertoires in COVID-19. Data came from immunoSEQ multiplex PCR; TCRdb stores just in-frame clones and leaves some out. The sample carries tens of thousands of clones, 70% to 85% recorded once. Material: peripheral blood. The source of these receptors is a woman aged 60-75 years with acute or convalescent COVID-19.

The CDR3 here is CASRLDRVTNEKLFF. The CDR3 nucleotides read TGTGCCAGCAGGCTAGACAGGGTCACTAATGAAAAACTGTTTTTT. The chain links TRBV6-5 to TRBJ1-4; 7 bases agree with TRBD1. V trimming: 6 bases; J trimming: 2 bases; junction bases outside the gene matches: 6. This CDR3 is 15 amino acids long. Per the germline V gene, CDR1 is MNHEY and CDR2 is SVGAGI.

This chain's CDR3 is CASSPDGGVYYGYTF. Here the CDR3 DNA reads TGTGCCAGCAGCCCAGACGGAGGGGTGTACTATGGCTACACCTTC. V gene TRBV9 combines with J gene TRBJ1-2; D might be TRBD1 (5 bases). Germline values: CDR1 SGDLS, CDR2 YYNGEE. V was trimmed by 4 bases and J by 3 bases, leaving 16 bases between them. The length of the CDR3 is 15 residues.

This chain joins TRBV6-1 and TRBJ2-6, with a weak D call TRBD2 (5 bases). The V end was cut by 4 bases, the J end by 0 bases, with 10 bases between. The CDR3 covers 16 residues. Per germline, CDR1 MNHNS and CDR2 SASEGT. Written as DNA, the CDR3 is TGTGCCAGCAGTGGGAGACGGGACTCTGGGGCCAACGTCCTGACTTTC. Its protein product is CASSGRRDSGANVLTF.

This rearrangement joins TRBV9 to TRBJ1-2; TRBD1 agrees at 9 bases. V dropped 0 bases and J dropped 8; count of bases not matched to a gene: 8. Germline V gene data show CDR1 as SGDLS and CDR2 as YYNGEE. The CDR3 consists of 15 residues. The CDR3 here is CASSVGDRARRGYTF. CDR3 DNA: TGTGCCAGCAGCGTAGGGGACAGGGCTAGGCGAGGCTACACCTTC.

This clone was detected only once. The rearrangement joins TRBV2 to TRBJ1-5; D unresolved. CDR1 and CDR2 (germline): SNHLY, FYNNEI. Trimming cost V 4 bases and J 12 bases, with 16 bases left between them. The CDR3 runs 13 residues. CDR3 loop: CASSALTRYGQHF. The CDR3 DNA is TGTGCCAGCAGTGCCCTCACCAGGTATGGCCAGCATTTT. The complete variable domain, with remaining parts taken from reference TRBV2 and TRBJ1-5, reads EPEVTQTPSHQVTQMGQEVILRCVPISNHLYFYWYRQILGQKVEFLVSFYNNEISEKSEIFDDQFSVERPDGSNFTLKIRSTKLEDSAMYFCASSALTRYGQHFGDGTRLSIL.

DNA for the CDR3: TGTGCCAGCAGTGTAAGACAGGGAGTAGGGAATGAGCAGTTCTTC. Translated: CASSVRQGVGNEQFF. The chain couples TRBV2 to TRBJ2-1; TRBD1 agrees at 7 bases. Germline V CDR1 and CDR2: SNHLY, FYNNEI. The junction had 10 bases not matched to a gene; V was cut back by 4 bases and J by 7 bases. The length of the CDR3 is 15 residues.

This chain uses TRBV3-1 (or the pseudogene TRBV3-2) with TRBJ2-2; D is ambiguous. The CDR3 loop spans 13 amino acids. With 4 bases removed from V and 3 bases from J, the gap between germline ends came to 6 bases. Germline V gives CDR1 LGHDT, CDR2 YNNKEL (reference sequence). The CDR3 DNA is TGTGCCAGCAGCCCTAGTTACACCGGGGAGCTGTTTTTT. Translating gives CASSPSYTGELFF.

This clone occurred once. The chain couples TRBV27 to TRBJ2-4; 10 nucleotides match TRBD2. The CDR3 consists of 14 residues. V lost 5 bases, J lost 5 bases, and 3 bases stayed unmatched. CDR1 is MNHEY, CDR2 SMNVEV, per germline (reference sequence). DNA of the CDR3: TGTGCCAGCAGTAGAACTAGCGGGGAAAACATTCAGTACTTC. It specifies CASSRTSGENIQYF.

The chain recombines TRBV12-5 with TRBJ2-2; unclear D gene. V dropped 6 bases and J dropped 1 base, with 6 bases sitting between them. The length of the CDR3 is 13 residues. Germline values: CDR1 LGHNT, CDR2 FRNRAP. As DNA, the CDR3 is TGTGCTAGTGGGGCCATGAACACCGGGGAGCTGTTTTTT. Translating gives CASGAMNTGELFF. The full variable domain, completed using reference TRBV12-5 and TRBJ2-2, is DARVTQTPRHKVTEMGQEVTMRCQPILGHNTVFWYRQTMMQGLELLAYFRNRAPLDDSGMPKDRFSAEMPDATLATLKIQPSEPRDSAVYFCASGAMNTGELFFGEGSRLTVL.

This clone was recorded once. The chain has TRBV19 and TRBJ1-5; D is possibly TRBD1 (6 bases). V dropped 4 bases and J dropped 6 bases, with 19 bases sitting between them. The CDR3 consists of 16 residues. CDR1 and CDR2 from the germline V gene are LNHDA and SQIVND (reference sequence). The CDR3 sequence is CASSTTRQVKPQPQHF. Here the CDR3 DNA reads TGTGCCAGTAGTACTACCAGACAGGTAAAGCCTCAGCCCCAGCATTTT.

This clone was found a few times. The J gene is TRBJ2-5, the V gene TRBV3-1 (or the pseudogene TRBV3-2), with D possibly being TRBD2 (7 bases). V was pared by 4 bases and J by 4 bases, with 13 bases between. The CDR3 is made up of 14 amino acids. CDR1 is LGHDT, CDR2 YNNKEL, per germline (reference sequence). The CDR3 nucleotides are TGTGCCAGCAGCCGGGGCGGGGGCGGAGAGACCCAGTACTTC. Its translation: CASSRGGGGETQYF.

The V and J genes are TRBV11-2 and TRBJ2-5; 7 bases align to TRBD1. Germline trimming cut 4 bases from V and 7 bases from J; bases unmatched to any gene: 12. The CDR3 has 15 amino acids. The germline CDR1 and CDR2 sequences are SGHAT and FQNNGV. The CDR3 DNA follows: TGTGCCAGCAGCTCTCTGGAAGGTGGACAGGCGACCCAGTACTTC. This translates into CASSSLEGGQATQYF.

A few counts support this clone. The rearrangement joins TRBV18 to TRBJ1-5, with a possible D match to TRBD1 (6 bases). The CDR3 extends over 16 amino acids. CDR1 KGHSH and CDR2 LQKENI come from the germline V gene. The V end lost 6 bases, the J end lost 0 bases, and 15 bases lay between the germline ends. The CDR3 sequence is CASSGAGTNSNQPQHF. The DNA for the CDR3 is TGTGCCAGCTCCGGTGCCGGGACAAATAGCAATCAGCCCCAGCATTTT.

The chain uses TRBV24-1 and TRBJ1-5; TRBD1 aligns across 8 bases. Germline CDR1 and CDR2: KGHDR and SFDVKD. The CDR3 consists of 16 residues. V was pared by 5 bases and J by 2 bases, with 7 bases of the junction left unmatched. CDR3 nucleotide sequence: TGTGCCACCAGTGCAAAAGACAGGGGACGCAATCAGCCCCAGCATTTT. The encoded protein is CATSAKDRGRNQPQHF.

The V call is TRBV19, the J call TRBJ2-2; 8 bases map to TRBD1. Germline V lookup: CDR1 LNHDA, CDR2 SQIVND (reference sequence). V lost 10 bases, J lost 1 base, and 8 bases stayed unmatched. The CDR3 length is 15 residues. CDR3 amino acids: CATSGGPLNTGELFF. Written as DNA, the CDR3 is TGTGCCACCTCAGGGGGCCCGCTGAACACCGGGGAGCTGTTTTTT.

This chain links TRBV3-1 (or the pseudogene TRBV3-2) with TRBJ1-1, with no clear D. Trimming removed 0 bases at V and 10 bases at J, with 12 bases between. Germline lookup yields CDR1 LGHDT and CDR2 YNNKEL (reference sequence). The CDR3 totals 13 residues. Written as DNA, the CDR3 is TGTGCCAGCAGCCAAGATTTCCGTTCAGGAGCTTTCTTT. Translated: CASSQDFRSGAFF.